These 8 T cell receptor beta chains were all obtained from the same sample, sequenced in a study of shared clonotypes between healthy human individuals. Here immunoSEQ multiplex PCR was the method, and the copy in TCRdb shows in-frame clones only, minus some. The sample holds about 680,000 clones, roughly 94% seen once. In the naive CD8 group, cells lacked CD45RO and were positively selected for CCR7, so terminally differentiated effector memory CD45RA+ cells were left out. Sequenced: naive CD8+ T cells sorted from blood. The receptors were sampled from a young man in good health.

The J gene is TRBJ2-5, the V gene TRBV27; 8 bases map to TRBD1. Trimming removed 6 bases from V and 7 bases from J; junction bases left unmatched: 16. The germline V gene encodes CDR1 MNHEY and CDR2 SMNVEV (reference sequence). The CDR3 consists of 16 residues. CDR3 sequence reads: CASSDSGGAGSPTQYF. The CDR3, as DNA: TGTGCCAGCAGCGATTCAGGGGGCGCGGGGTCGCCGACCCAGTACTTC.

The rearrangement joins TRBV6-5 to TRBJ2-7; 7 bases map to TRBD1. The V segment lost 0 bases and the J segment 7 bases; nucleotides outside the gene matches: 12. Germline-derived CDR1 and CDR2 are MNHEY and SVGAGI. This CDR3 region has 16 residues. CDR3 sequence: CASSYSTTDRVREQYF. The CDR3 nucleotides are TGTGCCAGCAGTTACTCCACAACCGACAGGGTTCGGGAGCAGTACTTC.

V is TRBV29-1 and J is TRBJ2-7; D remains ambiguous. This CDR3 contains 14 residues. Germline V gene lookup returns CDR1 SQVTM and CDR2 ANQGSEA. Trimming removed 4 bases from V and 2 bases from J, with 15 bases in between. The CDR3 nucleotides read TGCAGCGTTGTAAGGACGAGTACTACCTACGAGCAGTACTTC. It yields the protein CSVVRTSTTYEQYF.

Notes on this clone: Other DNA sequences in this sample translate to the same CDR3. The chain recombines TRBV28 with TRBJ2-7, with D perhaps matching TRBD1 (6 bases). Germline-derived CDR1 and CDR2 are MDHEN and SYDVKM. V was clipped by 6 bases and J by 2 bases, with 11 bases between them. The CDR3 runs 13 residues. The CDR3 region is CASSKQGTYEQYF. In DNA form, the CDR3 reads TGTGCCAGCAGCAAACAGGGAACCTACGAGCAGTACTTC.

V and J are TRBV19 and TRBJ1-1; no firm D call. CDR1 and CDR2 from the germline V gene are LNHDA and SQIVND (reference sequence). This CDR3 is built from 15 residues. Trimming stripped 7 bases from V and 1 base from J, with 16 bases between. CDR3 coding DNA: TGTGCCAGTAACGTACTTGGGTTTGCGAACACTGAAGCTTTCTTT. This sequence encodes CASNVLGFANTEAFF.

The sample holds a few counts of this clone. In DNA form, the CDR3 reads TGTGCCAGCAGTTTTGACAGGGGATCTCAGCCCCAGCATTTT. Its protein product is CASSFDRGSQPQHF. This chain connects TRBV27 to TRBJ1-5; 8 nucleotides line up with TRBD1. V shed 3 bases and J 6 bases; nucleotides not matched to a gene: 4. The germline CDR1 and CDR2 sequences are MNHEY and SMNVEV (reference sequence). The CDR3 runs 14 residues.

The count of this clone is one. This sample includes further DNA sequences coding for the same CDR3. This chain connects TRBV18 to TRBJ2-7, with D uncertain. The CDR3 is 12 residues long. V gave up 3 bases and J gave up 4 bases, with 7 bases separating them. Germline values: CDR1 KGHSH, CDR2 LQKENI. Here the CDR3 reads CASSPNSYEQYF. The CDR3, as DNA: TGTGCCAGCTCACCGAACAGTTACGAGCAGTACTTC.

The table lists this clone with a count of one. The chain combines TRBV4-1 with TRBJ2-7; unclear D gene. Trimming removed 2 bases at V and 0 bases at J, with 17 bases between. The CDR3 has 17 residues. Germline CDR1 MGHRA, CDR2 YSYEKL. The CDR3 loop reads CASSQRSDPPGSYEQYF. The CDR3 DNA reads as TGCGCCAGCAGCCAAAGGTCGGATCCCCCCGGCTCCTACGAGCAGTACTTC.